What follows are 9 T cell receptor beta chains derived from one specimen sequenced in a study. TCRdb independently ran MiXCR on the RT-PCR reads; one entry per CDR3 protein. The table includes 650,000 to 800,000 distinct CDR3 sequences, around 14% detected once. The sequencing input was memory CD4+ T cells from blood. These TCRs come from a female donor in good health, serving as a healthy control.

This clonotype was seen a few times. The rearrangement joins TRBV6-5 to TRBJ2-7; D gene unclear. Trimming left V 6 bases short and J 0 bases short, with 15 bases between. The germline V gene encodes CDR1 MNHEY and CDR2 SVGAGI. This CDR3 is 15 amino acids long. This CDR3 reads CASRRRTESSYEQYF. The CDR3 coding sequence is TGTGCCAGCAGACGTCGGACGGAGAGCTCCTACGAGCAGTACTTC.

The table lists this clonotype with a few counts. V and J are TRBV12-3 or TRBV12-4 and TRBJ1-2; 8 nucleotides align to TRBD1. The CDR3 is 18 residues long. Trimming cost V 3 bases and J 2 bases; bases outside gene matches: 14. The CDR3 sequence: CASSFSRDRWRGNYGYTF. CDR3 sequence (DNA): TGTGCCAGCAGTTTCTCGCGGGACAGGTGGAGGGGGAACTATGGCTACACCTTC.

The chain is built from TRBV2 and TRBJ2-5, with TRBD2 matching over 11 bases. Trimming removed 10 bases from V and 4 bases from J; junction bases left unmatched: 8. The CDR3 extends over 14 amino acids. Germline CDR1 SNHLY, CDR2 FYNNEI. Here the CDR3 reads CATLSLAGGETQYF. The CDR3 DNA is TGTGCCACCCTATCGCTAGCGGGAGGAGAGACCCAGTACTTC.

This clonotype has only a few counts. The chain uses TRBV6-2 or TRBV6-3 and TRBJ2-7; perhaps TRBD1 as D (6 bases). The CDR3 spans 12 residues. The germline V gene has CDR1 MNHEY and CDR2 SVGEGT. The ends were cut back, 5 bases at V and 3 bases at J, with 8 bases in the middle. The CDR3, as DNA: TGTGCCAGCAGTGCAGGGGACTACGAGCAGTACTTC. Its translation is CASSAGDYEQYF.

This chain connects TRBV30 to TRBJ1-2; D might be TRBD1 (6 bases). The germline V gene has CDR1 GTSNPN and CDR2 SVGIG (reference sequence). Trimming took 4 bases from V and 8 from J, leaving 14 bases between them. This CDR3 spans 12 amino acids. The CDR3 DNA is TGTGCCTGGAACACCGGACAGCCGGGCTACACCTTC. Residues: CAWNTGQPGYTF. The entire variable domain, with the rest obtained from reference TRBV30 and TRBJ1-2, is as follows: SQTIHQWPATLVQPVGSPLSLECTVEGTSNPNLYWYRQAAGRGLQLLFYSVGIGQISSEVPQNLSASRPQDRQFILSSKKLLLSDSGFYLCAWNTGQPGYTFGSGTRLTVV.

The V and J genes are TRBV29-1 and TRBJ1-3; a weak D match, TRBD1 (6 bases). V lost 8 bases and J 2 bases, leaving 10 bases between the germline ends. CDR3 length equals 12 residues. From germline, CDR1 is SQVTM and CDR2 ANQGSEA. The CDR3 reads CSYREAGNTIYF. The DNA of the CDR3 is TGCAGCTACAGGGAAGCTGGAAACACCATATATTTT. Using reference TRBV29-1 and TRBJ1-3 for the parts outside the CDR3, the full variable domain is SAVISQKPSRDICQRGTSLTIQCQVDSQVTMMFWYRQQPGQSLTLIATANQGSEATYESGFVIDKFPISRPNLTFSTLTVSNMSPEDSSIYLCSYREAGNTIYFGEGSWLTVV.

This clonotype was picked up many times. V usage is TRBV27 and J usage is TRBJ1-2; 8 bases match TRBD1. The V and J ends lost 4 bases and 4 bases, in that order; junction bases with no gene match: 5. The CDR3 runs to 14 residues. The V gene's germline CDR1 is MNHEY and CDR2 SMNVEV (reference sequence). The CDR3, as DNA: TGTGCCAGCAGTTCCGAGACAGGGGCCTATGGCTACACCTTC. It yields the protein CASSSETGAYGYTF.

In this sample, this clonotype turned up a few times. The chain has TRBV20-1 and TRBJ1-5, with D maybe TRBD1 (6 bases). Trimming removed 7 bases from V and 2 bases from J, with 15 bases in between. Germline V gene data show CDR1 as DFQATT and CDR2 as SNEGSKA (reference sequence). The CDR3 length is 14 residues. As DNA, the CDR3 is TGCAGTGTCGGACAGACAACGGGCAATCAGCCCCAGCATTTT. Amino acids: CSVGQTTGNQPQHF.

Regarding this clonotype: The germline gene is not matched at one end of the junction; a read error may be the cause. The chain is built from TRBV6-4 and TRBJ1-6, with D hard to call. In germline, CDR1 is MRHNA, CDR2 SNTAGT. The CDR3 has 13 residues. CDR3 DNA sequence: TGTGCCAGCAGTAACTCCTATAATTCACCCCTCCACTTT. Amino acids: CASSNSYNSPLHF.